This T cell receptor beta chain emerged from a study of shared clonotypes between healthy human individuals. General study points: Limited genetic and exposure-history diversity came from having few donors. Against clonotypes common to all four donors, non-shared ones had lower generation probabilities.

About this clone itself: Its target is unknown.

The data were produced by immunoSEQ multiplex PCR, yet TCRdb's version contains in-frame clones alone and is incomplete. This table holds about 1 million clones, around 74% found once. V lost 3 bases and J 4 bases, leaving 18 bases between the germline ends. This CDR3 region has 17 residues. CDR1 is KGHSH, CDR2 LQKENI, per germline. Memory CD4+ cells were the fraction left after CD45RA+ naive selection. The receptor was isolated from a man aged 18-30 years in good health. This chain uses TRBV18 with TRBJ2-2; D tentatively reads TRBD1 or TRBD2 (5 bases each). Sequencing used memory CD4+ T cells sorted from blood. Subset defined: CD45RA-negative fraction. The CDR3 DNA reads TGTGCCAGCTCACCGTATTTCGGGGCCGTCGGCACCGGGGAGCTGTTTTTT. As protein: CASSPYFGAVGTGELFF. Looking up the rest from reference TRBV18 and TRBJ2-2 gives the full variable domain: NAGVMQNPRHLVRRRGQEARLRCSPMKGHSHVYWYRQLPEEGLKFMVYLQKENIIDESGMPKERFSAEFPKEGPSILRIQQVVRGDSAAYFCASSPYFGAVGTGELFFGEGSRLTVL.